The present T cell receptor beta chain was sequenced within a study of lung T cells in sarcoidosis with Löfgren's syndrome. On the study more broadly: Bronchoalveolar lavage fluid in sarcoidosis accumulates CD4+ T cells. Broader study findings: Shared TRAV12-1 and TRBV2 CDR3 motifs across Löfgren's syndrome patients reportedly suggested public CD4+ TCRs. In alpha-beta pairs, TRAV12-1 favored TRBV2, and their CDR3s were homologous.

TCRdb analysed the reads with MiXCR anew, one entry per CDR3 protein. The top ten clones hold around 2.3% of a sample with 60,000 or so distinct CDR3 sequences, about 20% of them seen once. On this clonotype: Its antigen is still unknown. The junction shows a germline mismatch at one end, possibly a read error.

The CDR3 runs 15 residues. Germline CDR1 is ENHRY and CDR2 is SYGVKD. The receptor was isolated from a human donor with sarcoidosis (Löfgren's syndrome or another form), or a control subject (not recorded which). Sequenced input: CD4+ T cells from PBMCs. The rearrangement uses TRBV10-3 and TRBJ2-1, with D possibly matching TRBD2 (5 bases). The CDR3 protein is CAISRTSGTYNGQFF. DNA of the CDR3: TGTGCCATCAGTAGAACCAGCGGTACCTACAATGGGCAGTTCTTC.